Presented here are 30 T cell receptor beta chains from one specimen sequenced in a study of blood T cell repertoires in COVID-19. The protocol was immunoSEQ multiplex PCR, while the TCRdb copy is restricted to in-frame clones and leaves out a portion. The sample lists 200,000 to 300,000 clones, 86% occurring once. Sequencing input: peripheral blood. The receptors come from a man between 60 and 70 years old with acute or convalescent COVID-19.

The chain combines TRBV4-1 with TRBJ2-7; 15 positions match TRBD2. The CDR3 has 14 amino acids. J was trimmed by 9 bases and V by 2 bases; bases with no gene match: 2. In germline, CDR1 is MGHRA, CDR2 YSYEKL. The DNA of the CDR3 is TGCGCCAGCAGCCAACCGGGACTAGCGGGAGGGCAGTACTTC. Its protein product is CASSQPGLAGGQYF.

This clone was counted a single time. This chain uses TRBV9 with TRBJ2-5; a possible D gene is TRBD2 (6 bases). This CDR3 is 16 amino acids long. The V end lost 1 base, the J end lost 2 bases, and 15 bases lay between the germline ends. Per the germline V gene, CDR1 is SGDLS and CDR2 is YYNGEE. Here the CDR3 reads CASSVHVGGMQETQYF. The CDR3 DNA reads as TGTGCCAGCAGCGTACACGTGGGAGGCATGCAAGAGACCCAGTACTTC.

This chain uses TRBV28 with TRBJ2-6; no reliable D call. The CDR3 runs to 13 residues. Germline-derived CDR1 and CDR2 are MDHEN and SYDVKM. The ends were cut back, 10 bases at V and 1 base at J, with 8 bases in the middle. As DNA, the CDR3 is TGTGCCACCCACTTTTCTGGGGCCAACGTCCTGACTTTC. It specifies CATHFSGANVLTF.

V and J are TRBV6-2 or TRBV6-3 and TRBJ2-1; weak D call: TRBD2 (5 bases). Trimming took 2 bases from V and 0 from J, leaving 11 bases between them. The CDR3 spans 16 residues. Germline assignment: CDR1 MNHEY and CDR2 SVGEGT. The CDR3 loop reads CASSYGVGSSYNEQFF. DNA of the CDR3: TGTGCCAGCAGTTACGGCGTGGGGAGCTCCTACAATGAGCAGTTCTTC.

V gene TRBV18 combines with J gene TRBJ1-1, with D perhaps matching TRBD1 (5 bases). From germline, CDR1 is KGHSH and CDR2 LQKENI. The CDR3 has 16 amino acids. The V end lost 2 bases, the J end lost 2 bases, and 15 bases lay between the germline ends. The CDR3 DNA follows: TGTGCCAGCTCACCATCGGGAGGGGTCCGTAACACTGAAGCTTTCTTT. It translates to CASSPSGGVRNTEAFF.

Of note for this clone: The junction and the germline gene differ at one end; a read error may be behind it. The chain employs TRBV7-7 and TRBJ2-6; 7 bases agree with TRBD1. Germline CDR1 is SSHAT and CDR2 is FNYEAQ (reference sequence). This CDR3 contains 19 residues. CDR3 protein: CASTRDPTGSTLGANVLTF. The CDR3 coding sequence is TGTGCTAGCACCCGGGATCCGACAGGGAGTACCCTTGGGGCCAACGTCCTGACTTTC.

This clone occurred once. This CDR3 reads CAWSVGEGSGNTIYF. In DNA, the CDR3 is TGTGCCTGGAGTGTGGGTGAGGGCTCCGGAAACACCATATATTTT. The genes are TRBV30 and TRBJ1-3; D remains ambiguous. CDR1 is GTSNPN, CDR2 SVGIG, per germline (reference sequence). CDR3 length: 15 residues. V lost 0 bases and J 4 bases, leaving 13 bases between the germline ends.

V is TRBV27 and J is TRBJ2-4; a possible D gene is TRBD2 (6 bases). The germline V gene has CDR1 MNHEY and CDR2 SMNVEV (reference sequence). V lost 0 bases and J lost 6, with 12 bases in between. The CDR3 covers 15 residues. CDR3 coding DNA: TGTGCCAGCAGTTTATCGGGGGGTAGGAGAAACATTCAGTACTTC. It yields the protein CASSLSGGRRNIQYF.

The chain recombines TRBV11-2 with TRBJ2-1; 7 nucleotides line up with TRBD2. J lost 9 bases, V lost 7 bases, and 9 bases had no gene match. The germline CDR1 and CDR2 sequences are SGHAT and FQNNGV. The CDR3 has 13 residues. The CDR3 DNA sequence: TGTGCCAGCACCAAGGTCAGGGAGGGTGAGCAGTTCTTC. It encodes CASTKVREGEQFF.

This clone was recorded once. V is TRBV7-6 and J is TRBJ1-1, with D unclear. Trimming took 6 bases from V and 7 from J, leaving 21 bases between them. Germline V lookup: CDR1 SGHVS, CDR2 FNYEAQ. The CDR3 has 15 residues. CDR3 sequence (DNA): TGTGCCAGCAGGTTAATGCCGGGAAGGCCCGGTGAAGCTTTCTTT. Translated, it gives CASRLMPGRPGEAFF.

The chain recombines TRBV29-1 with TRBJ1-5; 9 bases align to TRBD1. V lost 6 bases to trimming and J lost 4 bases; unmatched junction nucleotides: 7. This CDR3 spans 14 amino acids. Germline V CDR1 and CDR2: SQVTM, ANQGSEA. CDR3 DNA sequence: TGCAGCGTCGCCGGGACAGGGATAAATCAGCCCCAGCATTTT. This codes for CSVAGTGINQPQHF.

This chain links TRBV27 with TRBJ2-7, with D perhaps TRBD1 (6 bases). This CDR3 comprises 18 residues. Trimming stripped 3 bases from V and 2 bases from J, with 23 bases between. Germline V lookup: CDR1 MNHEY, CDR2 SMNVEV (reference sequence). CDR3 bases: TGTGCCAGCAGTTTTTCTCTAGGCGGCCAGGGGATTACCTACGAGCAGTACTTC. The encoded protein is CASSFSLGGQGITYEQYF.

The rearrangement joins TRBV28 to TRBJ1-1, with TRBD1 identical over 7 bases. Germline V gene lookup returns CDR1 MDHEN and CDR2 SYDVKM. The CDR3 has 13 amino acids. The V segment lost 11 bases and the J segment 0 bases; nucleotides outside the gene matches: 6. The CDR3 here is CAATGQMNTEAFF. As DNA, the CDR3 is TGTGCCGCAACGGGACAGATGAACACTGAAGCTTTCTTT.

This chain joins TRBV9 and TRBJ2-1, with 12 nucleotides matching TRBD2. CDR3 length equals 16 residues. The trim removed 4 bases at V and 5 bases at J, leaving 7 bases unmatched. CDR1 SGDLS and CDR2 YYNGEE come from the germline V gene. For the CDR3, the DNA is TGTGCCAGCAGCTTAGAGACTAGCGGGAGCCACAATGAGCAGTTCTTC. Protein: CASSLETSGSHNEQFF. The whole variable domain, filled in from reference TRBV9 and TRBJ2-1, reads DSGVTQTPKHLITATGQRVTLRCSPRSGDLSVYWYQQSLDQGLQFLIQYYNGEERAKGNILERFSAQQFPDLHSELNLSSLELGDSALYFCASSLETSGSHNEQFFGPGTRLTVL.

The CDR3 sequence is CASSIPGTGGTGELFF. In nucleotides, the CDR3 is TGTGCCAGTAGTATTCCCGGGACAGGGGGAACCGGGGAGCTGTTTTTT. The genes are TRBV19 and TRBJ2-2; TRBD1 matches 11 bases. The CDR3 has 16 amino acids. Germline V lookup: CDR1 LNHDA, CDR2 SQIVND (reference sequence). Losses at the gene ends were 3 bases for V and 5 bases for J; bases not matched to a gene: 5.

This sequence joins TRBV11-2 and TRBJ1-2, with TRBD1 matching 9 bases. The CDR3 has 15 amino acids. V lost 7 bases to trimming and J lost 4 bases; unmatched junction nucleotides: 10. CDR1 is SGHAT and CDR2 is FQNNGV in the germline V gene. The CDR3 DNA reads TGTGCCAGCACGACCCCTGGACAGGGGATCTATGGCTACACCTTC. Translation gives CASTTPGQGIYGYTF.

The rearrangement uses TRBV7-9 and TRBJ2-2; D perhaps matches TRBD2 (6 bases). V lost 5 bases and J lost 6, with 19 bases in between. The V gene's germline CDR1 is SEHNR and CDR2 FQNEAQ (reference sequence). This CDR3 is 16 amino acids long. In nucleotides, the CDR3 is TGTGCCAGCAGCGTCCCGTCCGGGAGCAGCCCCGGGGAGCTGTTTTTT. This gives the protein CASSVPSGSSPGELFF.

The V and J genes are TRBV5-6 and TRBJ2-3; 14 positions agree with TRBD2. This CDR3 contains 15 residues. V dropped 4 bases and J dropped 4; count of bases not matched to a gene: 2. Germline loops: CDR1 SGHDT, CDR2 YYEEEE. The CDR3 loop reads CASSAGLAGADTQYF. In nucleotides, the CDR3 is TGTGCCAGCAGCGCGGGACTAGCGGGAGCAGATACGCAGTATTTT.

J is TRBJ2-3 and V is TRBV10-3, with TRBD2 as a possible D gene (6 bases). The V and J ends lost 10 bases and 2 bases respectively, with 10 bases between them. Germline V gene lookup returns CDR1 ENHRY and CDR2 SYGVKD. CDR3 size: 12 residues. In DNA form, the CDR3 reads TGTGCCACCGGGGGAGACACAGATACGCAGTATTTT. Translated, it gives CATGGDTDTQYF.

The CDR3 region has the DNA TGTGCCAGCTCACCAAACACCTTAAGGACAGGGAGAACTGAAGCTTTCTTT. This sequence encodes CASSPNTLRTGRTEAFF. V and J are TRBV18 and TRBJ1-1, with 8 bases aligning to TRBD1. This CDR3 has 17 amino acids. Germline trimming cut 2 bases from V and 5 bases from J; bases unmatched to any gene: 13. The germline gives CDR1 KGHSH, CDR2 LQKENI.

This clone was seen a few times. The V and J genes are TRBV4-1 and TRBJ1-6; 9 bases line up with TRBD1. The CDR3 is made up of 15 amino acids. The germline gives CDR1 MGHRA, CDR2 YSYEKL. The V gene end was trimmed by 1 base and the J gene end by 7 bases; junction bases not matched to a gene: 2. CDR3 amino acids: CASSQVGQGNSPLHF. CDR3 DNA: TGCGCCAGCAGCCAAGTGGGACAGGGCAATTCACCCCTCCACTTT.

The chain's CDR3 is CASSSRAGDRNYEQFF. Here the CDR3 DNA reads TGTGCCAGCAGCTCCCGAGCGGGAGACAGAAATTATGAGCAGTTCTTC. The rearrangement uses TRBV11-2 and TRBJ2-1; 8 bases are shared with TRBD2. The trim removed 4 bases at V and 8 bases at J, leaving 13 bases unmatched. This CDR3 comprises 16 residues. Germline CDR1 SGHAT, CDR2 FQNNGV.

This clone is a singleton in its sample. This chain joins TRBV28 and TRBJ1-4; D perhaps matches TRBD1 (5 bases). In germline, CDR1 is MDHEN, CDR2 SYDVKM. The ends were cut back, 5 bases at V and 0 bases at J, with 10 bases in the middle. CDR3 size: 15 residues. CDR3 DNA sequence: TGTGCCAGCAGTGGGGCAGAGGCAACTAATGAAAAACTGTTTTTT. Amino acid sequence: CASSGAEATNEKLFF.

The genes are TRBV3-1 (or the pseudogene TRBV3-2) and TRBJ2-3, with no clear D. Looked up from germline, CDR1 is LGHDT and CDR2 is YNNKEL (reference sequence). This CDR3 has 13 residues. The V end lost 5 bases, the J end lost 1 base, and 7 bases lay between the germline ends. CDR3 in amino acids: CASSTSGTDTQYF. CDR3 nucleotides: TGTGCCAGCAGCACAAGCGGCACAGATACGCAGTATTTT.

Concerning this clone: One end of the junction varies from germline; a read error may be responsible. The V call is TRBV30, the J call TRBJ2-7; D is perhaps TRBD1 (6 bases). CDR3 length: 11 amino acids. The V gene's germline CDR1 is GTSNPN and CDR2 SVGIG (reference sequence). CDR3 residues: CAWGSGQTRNF. CDR3 bases: TGTGCCTGGGGGAGTGGACAGACAAGGAACTTC.

CDR3 nucleotide sequence: TGTGCCAGCAGTTCGACAGGGAAGGACTATGGCTACACCTTC. This gives the protein CASSSTGKDYGYTF. The chain links TRBV6-1 to TRBJ1-2, with 7 bases lining up with TRBD1. This CDR3 is built from 14 residues. CDR1 is MNHNS and CDR2 is SASEGT in the germline V gene. Germline trimming cut 5 bases from V and 3 bases from J; bases unmatched to any gene: 6.

The gene calls are TRBV3-1 (or the pseudogene TRBV3-2) and TRBJ1-1; no definite D call. V gave up 1 base and J gave up 1 base, with 7 bases separating them. Germline assignment: CDR1 LGHDT and CDR2 YNNKEL (reference sequence). The CDR3 loop spans 14 amino acids. The CDR3 region has the DNA TGTGCCAGCAGCCAAGCCACAGAGAACACTGAAGCTTTCTTT. Protein: CASSQATENTEAFF.

The chain employs TRBV9 and TRBJ2-1, with TRBD1 as a possible D gene (6 bases). Deletions cut 1 base from V and 4 bases from J, with 6 bases between. The CDR3 is 13 amino acids. Germline V gene sequence: CDR1 SGDLS, CDR2 YYNGEE. The CDR3 sequence is CASSVQGYNEQFF. CDR3 sequence (DNA): TGTGCCAGCAGCGTACAGGGGTACAATGAGCAGTTCTTC.

This chain links TRBV10-3 with TRBJ2-4, with D tentatively TRBD2 (5 bases). The V end lost 1 base, the J end lost 5 bases, and 15 bases lay between the germline ends. Germline CDR1 is ENHRY and CDR2 is SYGVKD. CDR3 size: 16 residues. CDR3 sequence (DNA): TGTGCCATCAGTGAGTACGGACCAGCGGCACAAAACATTCAGTACTTC. Translated: CAISEYGPAAQNIQYF.

This clone was counted once. The V call is TRBV29-1, the J call TRBJ2-7, with 7 bases lining up with TRBD1. CDR1 SQVTM and CDR2 ANQGSEA come from the germline V gene. Trimming at V came to 7 bases and at J to 7 bases, leaving 13 bases not matched to a gene. The CDR3 is made up of 13 amino acids. The CDR3 protein is CSGVGTVLGEQYF. The CDR3 DNA reads TGCAGCGGAGTAGGGACAGTCTTGGGAGAGCAGTACTTC.